What follows are 11 T cell receptor beta chains derived from one specimen sequenced in a study of CD8+ T cells in alopecia areata. Documented treatment: oral pan-JAK inhibitor, 5-10 mg twice daily. Following RNA extraction, reverse transcription yielded cDNA that acted as the sequencing template. The assay was immunoSEQ multiplex PCR, and TCRdb's table has in-frame clones only and misses some. This sample has some 240,000 clones, with 50% to 70% found just once. Sequencing used CD4+ T cells sorted from blood, obtained at week 4, from a patient treated with tofacitinib. Every receptor here comes from a human donor with alopecia areata.

As concerns this clone: Other DNA sequences in this specimen translate into the identical CDR3. CDR3 amino acids: CASSSQAGGLYNEQFF. CDR3 DNA: TGTGCCAGCAGTTCTCAGGCGGGGGGCCTTTACAATGAGCAGTTCTTC. The chain combines TRBV28 with TRBJ2-1, with 8 positions matching TRBD2. The CDR3 loop spans 16 amino acids. V trimming: 4 bases; J trimming: 4 bases; junction bases outside the gene matches: 9. Germline V gene lookup returns CDR1 MDHEN and CDR2 SYDVKM.

This clone was seen more than once but under ten times. The rearrangement joins TRBV5-4 to TRBJ2-3, with D perhaps TRBD1 (6 bases). V was pared by 4 bases and J by 1 base, with 10 bases between. From germline, CDR1 is SGHNT and CDR2 YYREEE (reference sequence). The CDR3 has 14 amino acids. The CDR3 sequence: CASSQPGGTDTQYF. Here the CDR3 DNA reads TGTGCCAGCAGCCAACCAGGGGGCACAGATACGCAGTATTTT.

The chain joins TRBV29-1 to TRBJ2-1; no clear D. Germline V gives CDR1 SQVTM, CDR2 ANQGSEA. V was shortened by 6 bases and J by 6 bases, with 6 bases between the two germline ends. The CDR3 loop spans 10 amino acids. The CDR3 DNA reads as TGCAGCGTCCGCAGCAATGAGCAGTTCTTC. Protein product: CSVRSNEQFF.

This chain links TRBV30 with TRBJ2-2; 8 bases map to TRBD1. Per germline, CDR1 GTSNPN and CDR2 SVGIG (reference sequence). The CDR3 is 17 residues long. With V trimmed by 0 bases and J by 6 bases, 12 bases remained unmatched. The CDR3 bases are TGTGCCTGGAGTGTACCGAACTGGACAGGGTTGTCCGGGGAGCTGTTTTTT. This codes for CAWSVPNWTGLSGELFF.

The chain is built from TRBV7-3 and TRBJ1-6; maybe TRBD1 (6 bases). Trimming stripped 2 bases from V and 8 bases from J, with 10 bases between. The CDR3 covers 14 residues. Looked up from germline, CDR1 is SGHTA and CDR2 is FQGTGA. The CDR3 nucleotides are TGTGCCAGCAGCTTACACAGGGCGGATTCACCCCTCCACTTT. It yields the protein CASSLHRADSPLHF.

V is TRBV29-1 and J is TRBJ1-4, with D possibly matching TRBD1 (6 bases). Trimming shortened V by 5 bases and J by 0 bases, and 16 bases separated the two germline ends. Germline lookup yields CDR1 SQVTM and CDR2 ANQGSEA. The CDR3 has 16 residues. The CDR3 loop reads CSVRRYRDTTNEKLFF. The CDR3 coding sequence is TGCAGCGTTCGACGTTACCGGGACACAACTAATGAAAAACTGTTTTTT. The full variable domain, completed using reference TRBV29-1 and TRBJ1-4, is SAVISQKPSRDICQRGTSLTIQCQVDSQVTMMFWYRQQPGQSLTLIATANQGSEATYESGFVIDKFPISRPNLTFSTLTVSNMSPEDSSIYLCSVRRYRDTTNEKLFFGSGTQLSVL.

This chain links TRBV7-3 with TRBJ2-5; 9 nucleotides align to TRBD2. V lost 3 bases to trimming and J lost 3 bases; unmatched junction nucleotides: 2. The CDR3 runs to 14 residues. Looked up from germline, CDR1 is SGHTA and CDR2 is FQGTGA. The CDR3 region is CASSFRGGEETQYF. CDR3 in DNA: TGTGCCAGCAGCTTCCGCGGGGGGGAAGAGACCCAGTACTTC.

In its sample, this clone was seen a few times. The V gene is TRBV29-1, the J gene TRBJ2-7; D is uncertain. Germline CDR1 is SQVTM and CDR2 is ANQGSEA. The V end was cut by 1 base, the J end by 0 bases, with 7 bases between. This CDR3 comprises 13 residues. CDR3: CSVEGDGSYEQYF. The CDR3 nucleotides are TGCAGCGTTGAAGGTGATGGCTCCTACGAGCAGTACTTC.

The genes are TRBV30 and TRBJ1-6; TRBD1 matches 9 bases. Per germline, CDR1 GTSNPN and CDR2 SVGIG (reference sequence). V lost 2 bases to trimming and J lost 8 bases; unmatched junction nucleotides: 4. CDR3 length: 14 residues. The DNA of the CDR3 is TGTGCCTGGAGTTTTACAGGGGGCGATTCACCCCTCCACTTT. This sequence encodes CAWSFTGGDSPLHF. The full variable domain, rest sourced from reference TRBV30 and TRBJ1-6, is SQTIHQWPATLVQPVGSPLSLECTVEGTSNPNLYWYRQAAGRGLQLLFYSVGIGQISSEVPQNLSASRPQDRQFILSSKKLLLSDSGFYLCAWSFTGGDSPLHFGNGTRLTVT.

The sample holds one count of this clone. The gene calls are TRBV4-3 and TRBJ2-2; D not certain. The germline V and J ends were trimmed by 1 base and 4 bases, with 13 bases remaining between them. This CDR3 is built from 16 residues. Looked up from germline, CDR1 is LGHNA and CDR2 is YSLEER. The CDR3, as DNA: TGCGCCAGCAGCCAAGCCTTCGTGGACCGCACCGGGGAGCTGTTTTTT. Protein: CASSQAFVDRTGELFF.

V is TRBV30 and J is TRBJ1-1, with D possibly TRBD1 on 6 matching bases. Germline lookup yields CDR1 GTSNPN and CDR2 SVGIG (reference sequence). This CDR3 spans 13 amino acids. V was pared by 2 bases and J by 2 bases, with 9 bases between. DNA for the CDR3: TGTGCCTGGAGTTCGGACAGCAACACTGAAGCTTTCTTT. As protein: CAWSSDSNTEAFF.